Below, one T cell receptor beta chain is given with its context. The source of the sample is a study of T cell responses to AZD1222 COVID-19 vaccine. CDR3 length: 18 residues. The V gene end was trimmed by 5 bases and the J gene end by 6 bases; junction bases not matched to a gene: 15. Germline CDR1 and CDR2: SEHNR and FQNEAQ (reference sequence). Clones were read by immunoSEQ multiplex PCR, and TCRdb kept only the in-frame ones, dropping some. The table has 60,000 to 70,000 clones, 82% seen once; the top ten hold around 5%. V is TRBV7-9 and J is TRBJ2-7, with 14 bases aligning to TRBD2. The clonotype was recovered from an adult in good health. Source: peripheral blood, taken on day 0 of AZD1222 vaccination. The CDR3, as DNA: TGTGCCAGCAGCCCACCCACCTGGACTAGCGGGAGGTATGGCGAGCAGTACTTC. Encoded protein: CASSPPTWTSGRYGEQYF.